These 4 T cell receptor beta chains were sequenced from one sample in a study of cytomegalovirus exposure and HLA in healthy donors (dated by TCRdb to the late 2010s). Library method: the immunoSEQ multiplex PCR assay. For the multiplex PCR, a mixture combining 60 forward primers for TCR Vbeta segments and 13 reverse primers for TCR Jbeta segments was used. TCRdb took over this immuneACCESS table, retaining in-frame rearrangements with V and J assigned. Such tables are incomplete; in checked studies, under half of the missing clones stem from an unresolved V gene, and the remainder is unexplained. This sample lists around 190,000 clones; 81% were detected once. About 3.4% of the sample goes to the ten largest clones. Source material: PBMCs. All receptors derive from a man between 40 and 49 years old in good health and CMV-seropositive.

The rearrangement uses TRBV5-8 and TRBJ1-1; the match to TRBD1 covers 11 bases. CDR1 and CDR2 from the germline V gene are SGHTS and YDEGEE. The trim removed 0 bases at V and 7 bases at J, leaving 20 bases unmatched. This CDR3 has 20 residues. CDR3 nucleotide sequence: TGTGCCAGCAGCTTGGCCAGGCGGATAATGGACAGGGGGCCAACCCGTGAAGCTTTCTTT. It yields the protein CASSLARRIMDRGPTREAFF.

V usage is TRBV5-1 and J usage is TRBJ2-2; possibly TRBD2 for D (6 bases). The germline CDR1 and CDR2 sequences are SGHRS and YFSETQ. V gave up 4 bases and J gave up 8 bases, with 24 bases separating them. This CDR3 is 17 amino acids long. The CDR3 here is CASSLSSFSGGKGELFF. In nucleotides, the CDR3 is TGCGCCAGCAGCCTTAGCTCATTTAGCGGAGGCAAGGGGGAGCTGTTTTTT. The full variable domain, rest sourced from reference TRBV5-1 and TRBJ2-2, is KAGVTQTPRYLIKTRGQQVTLSCSPISGHRSVSWYQQTPGQGLQFLFEYFSETQRNKGNFPGRFSGRQFSNSRSEMNVSTLELGDSALYLCASSLSSFSGGKGELFFGEGSRLTVL.

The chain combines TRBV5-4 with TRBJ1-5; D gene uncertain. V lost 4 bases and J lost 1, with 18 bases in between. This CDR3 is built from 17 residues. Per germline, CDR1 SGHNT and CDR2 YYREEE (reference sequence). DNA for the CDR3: TGTGCCAGCAGCCAAGCGGTAATCGGGAGAAGCAATCAGCCCCAGCATTTT. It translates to CASSQAVIGRSNQPQHF.

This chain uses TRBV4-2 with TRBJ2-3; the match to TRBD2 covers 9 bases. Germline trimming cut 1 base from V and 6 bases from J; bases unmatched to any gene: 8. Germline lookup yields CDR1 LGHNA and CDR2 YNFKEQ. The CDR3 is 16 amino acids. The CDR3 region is CASSQGNSGSPDTQYF. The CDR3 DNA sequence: TGTGCCAGCAGCCAAGGTAATAGCGGGAGTCCGGATACGCAGTATTTT.